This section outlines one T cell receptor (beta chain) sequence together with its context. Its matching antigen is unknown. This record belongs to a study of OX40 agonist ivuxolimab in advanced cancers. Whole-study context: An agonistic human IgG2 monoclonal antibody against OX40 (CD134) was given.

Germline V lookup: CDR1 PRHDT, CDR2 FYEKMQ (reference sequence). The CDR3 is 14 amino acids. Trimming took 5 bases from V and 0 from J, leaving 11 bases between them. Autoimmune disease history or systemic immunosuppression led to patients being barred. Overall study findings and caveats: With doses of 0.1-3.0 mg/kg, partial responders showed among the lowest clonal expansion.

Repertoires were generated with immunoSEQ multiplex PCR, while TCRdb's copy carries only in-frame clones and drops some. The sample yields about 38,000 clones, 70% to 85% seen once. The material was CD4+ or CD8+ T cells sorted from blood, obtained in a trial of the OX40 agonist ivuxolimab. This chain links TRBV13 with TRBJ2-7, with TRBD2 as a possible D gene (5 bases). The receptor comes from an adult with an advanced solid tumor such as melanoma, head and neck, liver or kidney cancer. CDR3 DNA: TGTGCCAGCAGCCAGACTATTAGCTCCTACGAGCAGTACTTC. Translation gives CASSQTISSYEQYF.